The 10 T cell receptor beta chains reported below all come from one sample, sequenced in a study of CD8 T cells in Susac syndrome. Random hexamers were used to reverse transcribe the RNA input (0.5 to 1 ug). MiXCR, run by TCRdb on the immunoSEQ multiplex PCR reads, gives a single entry per CDR3 protein. The table shows roughly 150,000 distinct CDR3 sequences, with 85% to 95% occurring only once. Sequenced: CD4+ T cells from PBMCs. The receptor source for this set is a human donor in good health.

The chain combines TRBV20-1 with TRBJ2-3, with no clear D. The V gene lost 0 bases and the J gene lost 2 bases, with 3 bases spanning the gap. In germline, CDR1 is DFQATT, CDR2 SNEGSKA (reference sequence). The CDR3 has 12 residues. The DNA of the CDR3 is TGCAGTGCTAGAGAATCCACAGATACGCAGTATTTT. Translation gives CSARESTDTQYF.

The CDR3 reads CASSPQGTPGGGEAFF. As DNA, the CDR3 is TGTGCCAGCAGCCCGCAGGGTACTCCTGGAGGTGGTGAAGCTTTCTTT. The J gene is TRBJ1-1, the V gene TRBV7-2; possible D gene TRBD1, 5 bases. The germline CDR1 and CDR2 sequences are SGHTA and FQGNSA. This CDR3 is built from 16 residues. V was cut by 5 bases and J by 7 bases, with 23 bases left in between.

This chain joins TRBV7-2 and TRBJ1-1; no clear D. The CDR3 consists of 14 residues. Germline assignment: CDR1 SGHTA and CDR2 FQGNSA. Trimming cost V 2 bases and J 6 bases, with 13 bases left between them. CDR3 in amino acids: CASSLTLGPPEAFF. For the CDR3, the DNA is TGTGCCAGCAGCTTAACGTTAGGCCCCCCTGAAGCTTTCTTT.

The chain is built from TRBV6-2 or TRBV6-3 and TRBJ2-5; 10 nucleotides align to TRBD2. The CDR3 runs to 17 residues. J gave up 6 bases and V 0 bases, and 10 bases lay outside the gene matches. The germline gives CDR1 MNHEY, CDR2 SVGEGT. CDR3 loop: CASSYSRSGGVGKTQYF. The CDR3 nucleotides are TGTGCCAGCAGTTACTCGCGGAGCGGGGGGGTCGGCAAGACCCAGTACTTC.

The chain carries TRBV12-3 or TRBV12-4 and TRBJ2-7; D might be TRBD2 (5 bases). V was shortened by 5 bases and J by 1 base, with 12 bases between the two germline ends. The CDR3 runs to 14 residues. Written as DNA, the CDR3 is TGTGCCAGCAGTCCTGAACTAGTGTCCTACGAGCAGTACTTC. Protein product: CASSPELVSYEQYF.

This chain uses TRBV20-1 with TRBJ2-7; 8 bases agree with TRBD2. The J segment lost 3 bases and the V segment lost 0 bases, leaving 7 bases of the junction unmatched. Germline CDR1 DFQATT, CDR2 SNEGSKA (reference sequence). This CDR3 is 15 amino acids long. CDR3 residues: CSARDFSGANYEQYF. The DNA of the CDR3 is TGCAGTGCTAGAGATTTTAGCGGGGCAAACTACGAGCAGTACTTC.

The chain joins TRBV20-1 to TRBJ1-2, with 7 positions matching TRBD1. The CDR3 extends over 14 amino acids. Germline assignment: CDR1 DFQATT and CDR2 SNEGSKA (reference sequence). V lost 3 bases, J lost 4 bases, and 8 bases stayed unmatched. The CDR3 DNA is TGCAGTGCTAGTCCAGGGGGATTATTCTATGGCTACACCTTC. Translation gives CSASPGGLFYGYTF.

This chain links TRBV5-1 with TRBJ2-5; 7 nucleotides agree with TRBD1. Germline values: CDR1 SGHRS, CDR2 YFSETQ. The CDR3 runs 13 residues. V dropped 5 bases and J dropped 3; count of bases not matched to a gene: 4. The CDR3 bases are TGCGCCAGCAGTAGGGACAGAAAAGAGACCCAGTACTTC. Its protein product is CASSRDRKETQYF. Supplemented by reference TRBV5-1 and TRBJ2-5, the full variable domain reads KAGVTQTPRYLIKTRGQQVTLSCSPISGHRSVSWYQQTPGQGLQFLFEYFSETQRNKGNFPGRFSGRQFSNSRSEMNVSTLELGDSALYLCASSRDRKETQYFGPGTRLLVL.

This chain links TRBV3-1 with TRBJ1-2, with D possibly TRBD1 on 6 matching bases. Germline CDR1 is LGHDT and CDR2 is YNNKEL (reference sequence). Between the trimmed V and J ends, which lost 2 bases and 8 bases, there was a span of 12 bases. The CDR3 loop spans 13 amino acids. CDR3 DNA: TGTGCCAGCAGCCAACCAGGGGAGGGCGGCTACACCTTC. Protein product: CASSQPGEGGYTF.

The V and J genes are TRBV11-2 and TRBJ1-2, with D unclear. V was shortened by 5 bases and J by 7 bases, with 14 bases between the two germline ends. Per the germline V gene, CDR1 is SGHAT and CDR2 is FQNNGV. The CDR3 runs 13 residues. The CDR3 DNA is TGTGCCAGCAGCCGACCGGAGGTACGTGGCTACACCTTC. Protein: CASSRPEVRGYTF. The full variable domain, its missing parts supplied by reference TRBV11-2 and TRBJ1-2, is EAGVAQSPRYKIIEKRQSVAFWCNPISGHATLYWYQQILGQGPKLLIQFQNNGVVDDSQLPKDRFSAERLKGVDSTLKIQPAKLEDSAVYLCASSRPEVRGYTFGSGTRLTVV.